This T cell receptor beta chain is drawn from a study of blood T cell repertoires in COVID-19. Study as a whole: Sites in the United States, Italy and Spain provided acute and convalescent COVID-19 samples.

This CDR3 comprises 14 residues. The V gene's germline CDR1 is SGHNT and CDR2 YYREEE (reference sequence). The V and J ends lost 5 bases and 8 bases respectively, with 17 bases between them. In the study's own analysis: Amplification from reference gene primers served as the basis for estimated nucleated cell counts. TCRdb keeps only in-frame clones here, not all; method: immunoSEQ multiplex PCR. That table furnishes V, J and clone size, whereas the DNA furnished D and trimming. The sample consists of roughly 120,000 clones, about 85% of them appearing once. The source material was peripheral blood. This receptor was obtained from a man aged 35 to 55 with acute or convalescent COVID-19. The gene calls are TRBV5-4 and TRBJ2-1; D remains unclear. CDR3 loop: CASRSDLGSDEQFF. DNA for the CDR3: TGTGCCAGCAGGTCAGACCTAGGTTCGGATGAGCAGTTCTTC.